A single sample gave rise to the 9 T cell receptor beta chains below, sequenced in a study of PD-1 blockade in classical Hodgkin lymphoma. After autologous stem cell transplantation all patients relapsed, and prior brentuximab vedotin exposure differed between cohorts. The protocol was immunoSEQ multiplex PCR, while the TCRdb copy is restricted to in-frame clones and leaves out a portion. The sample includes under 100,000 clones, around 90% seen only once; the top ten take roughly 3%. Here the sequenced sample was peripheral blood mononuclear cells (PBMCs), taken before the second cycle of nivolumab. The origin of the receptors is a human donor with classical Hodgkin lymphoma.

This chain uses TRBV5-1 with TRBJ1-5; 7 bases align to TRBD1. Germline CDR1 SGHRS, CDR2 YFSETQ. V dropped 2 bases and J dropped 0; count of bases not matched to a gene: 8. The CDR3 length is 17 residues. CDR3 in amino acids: CASSLHPGQTSNQPQHF. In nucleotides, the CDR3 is TGCGCCAGCAGCTTACACCCGGGACAGACTAGCAATCAGCCCCAGCATTTT.

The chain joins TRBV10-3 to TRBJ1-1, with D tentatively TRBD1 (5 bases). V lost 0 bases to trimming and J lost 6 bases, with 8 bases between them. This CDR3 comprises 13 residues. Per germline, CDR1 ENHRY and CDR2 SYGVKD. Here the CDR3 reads CAISESGGAEAFF. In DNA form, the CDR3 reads TGTGCCATCAGTGAGTCCGGAGGGGCTGAAGCTTTCTTT.

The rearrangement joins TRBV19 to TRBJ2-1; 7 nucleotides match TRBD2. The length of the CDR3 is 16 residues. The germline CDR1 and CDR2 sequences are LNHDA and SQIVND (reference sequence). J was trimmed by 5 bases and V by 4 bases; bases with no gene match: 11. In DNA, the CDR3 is TGTGCCAGTAGTACAAACCTAGGACTAGGGAACAATGAGCAGTTCTTC. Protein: CASSTNLGLGNNEQFF.

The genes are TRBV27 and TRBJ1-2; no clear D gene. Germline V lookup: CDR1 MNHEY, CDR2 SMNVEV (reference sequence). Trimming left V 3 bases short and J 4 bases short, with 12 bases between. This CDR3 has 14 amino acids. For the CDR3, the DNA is TGTGCCAGCAGTTTCTCCTCCTTGGGCTATGGCTACACCTTC. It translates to CASSFSSLGYGYTF.

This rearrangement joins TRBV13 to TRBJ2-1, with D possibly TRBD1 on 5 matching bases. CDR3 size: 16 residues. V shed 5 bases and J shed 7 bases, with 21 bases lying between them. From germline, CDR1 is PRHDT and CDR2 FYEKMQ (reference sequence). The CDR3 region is CASSAVRQGVRNEQFF. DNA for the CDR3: TGTGCCAGCAGCGCAGTGCGGCAGGGTGTTAGGAATGAGCAGTTCTTC.

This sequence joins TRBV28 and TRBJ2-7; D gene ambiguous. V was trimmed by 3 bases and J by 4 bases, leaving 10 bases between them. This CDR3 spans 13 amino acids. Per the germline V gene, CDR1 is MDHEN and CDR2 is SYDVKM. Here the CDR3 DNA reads TGTGCCAGCAGTTTCGTAGACCTTTACGAGCAGTACTTC. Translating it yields CASSFVDLYEQYF.

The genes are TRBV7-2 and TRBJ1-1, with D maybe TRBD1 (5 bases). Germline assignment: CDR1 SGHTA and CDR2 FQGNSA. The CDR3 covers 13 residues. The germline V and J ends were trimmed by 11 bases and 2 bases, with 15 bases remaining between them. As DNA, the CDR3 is TGTGCCCTCACTACGGGGGTAAACACTGAAGCTTTCTTT. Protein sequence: CALTTGVNTEAFF.

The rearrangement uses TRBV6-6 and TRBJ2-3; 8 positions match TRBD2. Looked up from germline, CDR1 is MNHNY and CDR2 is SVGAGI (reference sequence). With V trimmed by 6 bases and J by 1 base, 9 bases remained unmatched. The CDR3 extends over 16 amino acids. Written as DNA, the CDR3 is TGTGCCAGCAGCTCCCTCGCGGGGGGAGGCACAGATACGCAGTATTTT. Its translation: CASSSLAGGGTDTQYF.

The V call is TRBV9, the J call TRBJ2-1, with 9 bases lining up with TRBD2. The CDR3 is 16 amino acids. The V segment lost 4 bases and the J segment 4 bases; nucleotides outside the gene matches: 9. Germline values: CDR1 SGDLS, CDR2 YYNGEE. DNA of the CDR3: TGTGCCAGCAGCCCTATAACTAGCGGGTTTTACAATGAGCAGTTCTTC. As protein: CASSPITSGFYNEQFF. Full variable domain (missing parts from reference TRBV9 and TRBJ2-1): DSGVTQTPKHLITATGQRVTLRCSPRSGDLSVYWYQQSLDQGLQFLIQYYNGEERAKGNILERFSAQQFPDLHSELNLSSLELGDSALYFCASSPITSGFYNEQFFGPGTRLTVL.